The entry below gives a single T cell receptor (beta chain) sequence along with its context. This sample is part of a study of blood T cell repertoires in COVID-19. Sequencing was performed with immunoSEQ multiplex PCR; in TCRdb, only in-frame clones are kept and a portion is missing. Of some 48,000 clones listed, roughly 80% are singletons. With V trimmed by 6 bases and J by 1 base, 8 bases remained unmatched. Germline lookup yields CDR1 MNHEY and CDR2 SMNVEV (reference sequence). The CDR3 has 17 residues. This receptor was identified in a human donor in a cohort sampled during active COVID-19. The sample was peripheral blood. The chain combines TRBV27 with TRBJ2-5, with 13 bases that match TRBD2. The CDR3 reads CASSRTGTSGAQETQYF. The CDR3 DNA reads as TGTGCCAGCAGCCGAACGGGGACTAGCGGGGCCCAAGAGACCCAGTACTTC.